This is a list of T cell receptor beta chains from one sample in a study of blood T cell repertoires in COVID-19. The protocol was immunoSEQ multiplex PCR, while the TCRdb copy is restricted to in-frame clones and leaves out a portion. Of under 200,000 clones in the sample, roughly 82% were seen once. The sample comprised PBMCs or T cells enriched from blood (not recorded which). The origin of the receptors is a woman between 55 and 75 years old with acute COVID-19. CDR3s include the opening cysteine and the closing phenylalanine or tryptophan. The D gene is left open where the match is weak. Clone size is stated in some rows and not others, as once, few, many or a class when expanded.

J gene | V gene | D gene | clone size | CDR3 protein | CDR3 DNA
TRBJ2-2 | TRBV19 | - | once | CASSIGGGSGELFF | TGTGCCAGTAGTATAGGTGGCGGTTCCGGGGAGCTGTTTTTT
TRBJ2-3 | TRBV11-3 | - | - | CASSQLDSNTQYF | TGTGCCAGCAGCCAACTTGACAGCAATACGCAGTATTTT
TRBJ2-2 | TRBV6-5 | - | - | CASSYTLMGSTGELFF | TGTGCCAGCAGTTACACTCTTATGGGCTCCACCGGGGAGCTGTTTTTT
TRBJ1-5 | TRBV30 | - | - | CAWSVRRSGYQPQHF | TGTGCCTGGAGTGTACGTCGGTCAGGGTATCAGCCCCAGCATTTT
TRBJ1-1 | TRBV6-5 | TRBD1 | - | CASRVGDRVIEAFF | TGTGCCAGCCGGGTCGGAGACAGGGTAATTGAAGCTTTCTTT
TRBJ1-5 | TRBV14 | - | once | CASVTNAAGSNQPQHF | TGTGCCAGCGTTACTAATGCGGCAGGGAGCAATCAGCCCCAGCATTTT
TRBJ2-5 | TRBV11-2 | - | - | CASSRAGDRGETQYF | TGTGCCAGCAGCAGAGCAGGGGACCGTGGGGAGACCCAGTACTTC
TRBJ1-1 | TRBV7-9 | - | - | CASSYILDSSTEAFF | TGTGCCAGCAGCTACATCTTGGACAGTTCCACTGAAGCTTTCTTT
TRBJ2-6 | TRBV3-1/TRBV3-2 | TRBD1 | - | CASSAPGQGVSGANVLTF | TGTGCCAGCAGCGCACCGGGACAGGGGGTCTCTGGGGCCAACGTCCTGACTTTC
TRBJ1-6 | TRBV4-1 | - | - | CASSQERGYDSSPLHF | TGCGCCAGCAGCCAAGAAAGGGGATACGACAGTTCACCCCTCCACTTT